This T cell receptor beta chain derives from a study of beta chain features in type 1 diabetes. On this clone itself: Its cognate antigen is unknown.

Expressed TCRB transcripts were sequenced because the entire RNA isolate underwent reverse transcription. Repertoires were generated with immunoSEQ multiplex PCR, while TCRdb's copy carries only in-frame clones and drops some. Of approximately 170,000 clones listed, approximately 7.8% are singletons. Study findings and constraints: Shorter TCRB CDR3s, moderately but significantly so, marked every one of the four CD4+ subsets in Type 1 diabetes patients. PCR could preferentially amplify shorter templates, alike in patients and controls. Healthy donors had naive, central memory and Treg TCRB repertoires that appeared less similar than those seen among patients.

Blood was drawn once from each donor into heparinised tubes. The draws averaged about 0.11 L. In all sorted populations, purity surpassed 98%. The receptor's source is a woman between 35 and 50 years old with type 1 diabetes. The sample consisted of central memory CD4+ T cells from blood.

The CDR3: CASSGRGSIETQYF. As DNA, the CDR3 is TGCGCCAGCAGCGGTCGCGGCTCCATCGAGACCCAGTACTTC. This chain connects TRBV5-1 to TRBJ2-5; unclear D gene. Germline CDR1 reads SGHRS; CDR2 reads YFSETQ. The length of the CDR3 is 14 residues. The V end was cut by 4 bases, the J end by 5 bases, with 15 bases between.